The 6 T cell receptor beta chains listed next were all sequenced from one sample in a study of beta chain features in type 1 diabetes. Notes on the study in general: Shortening that was moderate but significant affected the TCRB CDR3s of Type 1 diabetes patients in all four CD4+ subsets.

Every isolated RNA sample was fully reverse transcribed, so sequencing captured expressed TCRB transcripts. This table comes from immunoSEQ multiplex PCR, and its TCRdb copy is limited to in-frame clones, with some not included. The sample contains about 170,000 clones, roughly 8% of which appear only once. No antigen is known for these receptors. The sequencing sample was made of central memory CD4+ T cells from blood. The receptors shown here come from a man younger than 35 with type 1 diabetes.

J is TRBJ2-7 and V is TRBV5-8; 7 positions match TRBD1. Germline V lookup: CDR1 SGHTS, CDR2 YDEGEE. Losses at the gene ends were 4 bases for V and 3 bases for J; bases not matched to a gene: 10. There are 15 residues in the CDR3. The CDR3 is CASSTLGQNYYEQYF. DNA for the CDR3: TGTGCCAGCAGCACCCTGGGACAGAACTACTACGAGCAGTACTTC.

The rearrangement uses TRBV15 and TRBJ2-5; TRBD2 might be the D (6 bases). Trimming took off 5 bases at V and 3 bases at J, with 10 bases between the two ends. Germline V gene sequence: CDR1 LNHNV, CDR2 YYDKDF (reference sequence). There are 13 residues in the CDR3. The DNA for the CDR3 is TGTGCCACCAGCGGGAGACTAGAAGAGACCCAGTACTTC. As protein: CATSGRLEETQYF.

The chain joins TRBV18 to TRBJ2-7, with D perhaps TRBD1 (6 bases). The CDR3 is 15 residues long. Germline V gene sequence: CDR1 KGHSH, CDR2 LQKENI. V was cut by 2 bases and J by 0 bases, with 11 bases left in between. The CDR3 region is CASSPDWDTSYEQYF. The CDR3 nucleotides are TGTGCCAGCTCACCAGATTGGGACACCTCCTACGAGCAGTACTTC.

This clone was counted only a few times. V and J are TRBV6-5 and TRBJ2-6; 8 bases match TRBD2. V shed 4 bases, J shed 9 bases, and the junction held 5 bases outside the gene matches. The CDR3 is made up of 14 amino acids. Per germline, CDR1 MNHEY and CDR2 SVGAGI. The CDR3 coding sequence is TGTGCCAGCAGTTCTCGGGGGGGCTACAACGTCCTGACTTTC. Amino acids: CASSSRGGYNVLTF.

This clone has more than one count but fewer than ten. This chain links TRBV7-9 with TRBJ2-3; a weak D match, TRBD2 (5 bases). Trimming left V 4 bases short and J 2 bases short, with 13 bases between. Germline CDR1 and CDR2: SEHNR and FQNEAQ (reference sequence). The CDR3 has 15 residues. Here the CDR3 DNA reads TGTGCCAGCAGCTACGGGCGGGTGCCCACAGATACGCAGTATTTT. It specifies CASSYGRVPTDTQYF.

V gene TRBV6-5 combines with J gene TRBJ2-2, with a tentative D call TRBD1 (5 bases). The CDR3 spans 14 residues. Germline V lookup: CDR1 MNHEY, CDR2 SVGAGI. V was clipped by 5 bases and J by 1 base, with 8 bases between them. The CDR3 DNA is TGTGCCAGCAGTGACAGTATGAACACCGGGGAGCTGTTTTTT. Its translation: CASSDSMNTGELFF.